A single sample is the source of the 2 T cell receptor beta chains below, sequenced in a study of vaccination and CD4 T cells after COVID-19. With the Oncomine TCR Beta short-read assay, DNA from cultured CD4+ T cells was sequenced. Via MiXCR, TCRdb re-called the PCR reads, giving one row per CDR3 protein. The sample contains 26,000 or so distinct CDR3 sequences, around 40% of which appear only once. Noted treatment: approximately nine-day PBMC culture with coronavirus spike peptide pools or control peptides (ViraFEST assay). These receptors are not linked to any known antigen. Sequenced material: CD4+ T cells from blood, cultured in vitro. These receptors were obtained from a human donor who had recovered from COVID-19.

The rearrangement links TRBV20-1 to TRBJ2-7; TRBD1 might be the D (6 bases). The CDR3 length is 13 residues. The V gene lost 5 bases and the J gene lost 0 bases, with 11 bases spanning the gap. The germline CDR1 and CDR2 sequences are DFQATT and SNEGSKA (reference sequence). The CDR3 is CSAGGQSSYEQYF. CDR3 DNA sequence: TGCAGTGCTGGGGGACAAAGCTCCTACGAGCAGTACTTC.

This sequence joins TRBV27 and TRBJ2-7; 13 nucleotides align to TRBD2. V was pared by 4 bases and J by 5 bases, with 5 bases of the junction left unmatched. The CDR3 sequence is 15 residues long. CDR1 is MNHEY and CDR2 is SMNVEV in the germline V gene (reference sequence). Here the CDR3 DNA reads TGTGCCAGCAGTTGGACTAGCGGGAGTTTTCACGAGCAGTACTTC. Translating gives CASSWTSGSFHEQYF.